One and the same sample provided the 17 T cell receptor beta chains below, sequenced in a study of CD8+CD57+ T cells in acquired aplastic anemia. Genomic DNA, the template, was used for profiling of the TCR beta VDJ and CDR3. One entry per CDR3 protein, called by TCRdb with MiXCR from the reads. The table records 250,000 to 350,000 distinct CDR3 sequences, about 56% of them present only once. Sequences were obtained from sorted CD4+, CD8+, or CD8+CD57+ T cells (not recorded which) from PBMCs. Source of these receptors: a human donor with severe aplastic anemia or a healthy control (not recorded which).

This clonotype was seen at least ten times. The rearrangement links TRBV11-2 to TRBJ2-1; D is possibly TRBD2 (5 bases). V shed 1 base and J shed 7 bases, with 11 bases lying between them. Germline values: CDR1 SGHAT, CDR2 FQNNGV. This CDR3 comprises 14 residues. The CDR3 loop is CASSLVPGKNEQFF. For the CDR3, the DNA is TGTGCCAGCAGCTTAGTCCCCGGGAAGAATGAGCAGTTCTTC.

This clonotype was seen many times. The chain carries TRBV2 and TRBJ2-4; D not certain. CDR3 length: 13 amino acids. Per germline, CDR1 SNHLY and CDR2 FYNNEI. V shed 9 bases and J shed 3 bases, with 12 bases lying between them. The CDR3 region is CASLTPFKNIQYF. The CDR3 DNA sequence: TGTGCCAGTCTGACACCATTCAAAAACATTCAGTACTTC.

This chain joins TRBV7-3 and TRBJ1-1; 7 positions agree with TRBD1. In germline, CDR1 is SGHTA, CDR2 FQGTGA. CDR3 size: 15 residues. The V gene end was trimmed by 2 bases and the J gene end by 1 base; junction bases not matched to a gene: 4. The CDR3 loop reads CASSLLGGPNTEAFF. The CDR3 coding sequence is TGTGCCAGCAGCTTATTAGGGGGCCCGAACACTGAAGCTTTCTTT. Variable domain in full (rest from reference TRBV7-3 and TRBJ1-1): GAGVSQTPSNKVTEKGKYVELRCDPISGHTALYWYRQSLGQGPEFLIYFQGTGAADDSGLPNDRFFAVRPEGSVSTLKIQRTERGDSAVYLCASSLLGGPNTEAFFGQGTRLTVV.

This clonotype came up many times. The chain recombines TRBV9 with TRBJ2-3; D not resolved. Germline CDR1 reads SGDLS; CDR2 reads YYNGEE. The CDR3 runs to 16 residues. V shed 0 bases and J shed 2 bases, with 13 bases lying between them. The CDR3 DNA reads as TGTGCCAGCAGCGTAGGAAGTAGTCTGGTCACAGATACGCAGTATTTT. Amino acid sequence: CASSVGSSLVTDTQYF. Combining the CDR3 with reference TRBV9 and TRBJ2-3 gives the whole variable domain DSGVTQTPKHLITATGQRVTLRCSPRSGDLSVYWYQQSLDQGLQFLIQYYNGEERAKGNILERFSAQQFPDLHSELNLSSLELGDSALYFCASSVGSSLVTDTQYFGPGTRLTVL.

The V call is TRBV20-1, the J call TRBJ1-1; a possible D gene is TRBD1 (5 bases). The V gene's germline CDR1 is DFQATT and CDR2 SNEGSKA (reference sequence). Trimming took 0 bases from V and 6 from J, leaving 11 bases between them. The CDR3 runs to 13 residues. The CDR3 reads CSARELGEAEAFF. CDR3 DNA sequence: TGCAGTGCTAGAGAACTAGGGGAAGCTGAAGCTTTCTTT.

The J gene is TRBJ2-3, the V gene TRBV20-1; D is undetermined. Germline V gene sequence: CDR1 DFQATT, CDR2 SNEGSKA (reference sequence). V lost 1 base and J lost 3, with 11 bases in between. The CDR3 totals 14 residues. This chain's CDR3 is CSARAPDGTDTQYF. The CDR3 coding sequence is TGCAGTGCTAGAGCTCCGGACGGGACAGATACGCAGTATTTT.

This sequence joins TRBV7-2 and TRBJ2-1; D unclear. V lost 1 base and J lost 9, with 16 bases in between. This CDR3 has 15 residues. Germline loops: CDR1 SGHTA, CDR2 FQGNSA. For the CDR3, the DNA is TGTGCCAGCAGCTTAGGTGGCCACGGAAGTGCTGAGCAGTTCTTC. Translating gives CASSLGGHGSAEQFF.

Details on this clonotype: In this CDR3 the conserved last residue, phenylalanine or tryptophan, is missing, so a read error is likely. This chain connects TRBV6-5 to TRBJ1-6, with D uncertain. CDR3 length equals 12 residues. The V gene lost 6 bases and the J gene lost 10 bases, with 10 bases spanning the gap. The germline CDR1 and CDR2 sequences are MNHEY and SVGAGI. The CDR3 DNA reads TGTGCCAGCAGGGTTGGGCACTCACCCCTCCACCTT. It translates to CASRVGHSPLHL.

This clonotype has a handful of counts. The chain uses TRBV19 and TRBJ1-5; TRBD1 agrees at 8 bases. V gave up 2 bases and J gave up 7 bases; unmatched junction bases: 7. Germline CDR1 reads LNHDA; CDR2 reads SQIVND (reference sequence). The CDR3 totals 15 residues. CDR3 sequence: CASSIPQGAGQPQHF. CDR3 DNA sequence: TGTGCCAGTAGTATACCCCAGGGGGCCGGGCAGCCCCAGCATTTT.

The count of this clonotype is one. The rearrangement uses TRBV7-2 and TRBJ1-2; weak D call: TRBD1 (5 bases). V shed 5 bases and J shed 5 bases, with 15 bases lying between them. The CDR3 consists of 14 residues. Germline V gene lookup returns CDR1 SGHTA and CDR2 FQGNSA. CDR3 loop: CASSGVGVLYGYTF. CDR3 in DNA: TGTGCCAGCAGCGGAGTGGGGGTCCTTTATGGCTACACCTTC.

The V gene is TRBV25-1, the J gene TRBJ2-7; D ambiguous. The germline gives CDR1 MGHDK, CDR2 SYGVNS. Between the trimmed V and J ends, which lost 4 bases and 5 bases, there was a span of 9 bases. The CDR3 extends over 12 amino acids. CDR3 residues: CASSAGPHEQYF. DNA for the CDR3: TGTGCCAGCAGTGCAGGTCCCCACGAGCAGTACTTC.

The gene calls are TRBV15 and TRBJ1-2; D not resolved. Germline V gene data show CDR1 as LNHNV and CDR2 as YYDKDF (reference sequence). The CDR3 sequence is 14 residues long. Trimming stripped 7 bases from V and 1 base from J, with 13 bases between. The CDR3 nucleotides read TGTGCCACCAACCCGACGGAACGTAACTATGGCTACACCTTC. Amino acid sequence: CATNPTERNYGYTF.

This clonotype showed up just once. An end of the junction does not agree with germline; a read error may underlie this. The rearrangement uses TRBV7-9 and TRBJ2-2; D may correspond to TRBD1 or TRBD2 (5 bases each). The CDR3 has 17 residues. Looked up from germline, CDR1 is SEHNR and CDR2 is FQNEAQ (reference sequence). The CDR3, as DNA: TGTGCCAGCAGCTTAGCCTCGGACACCTCGGACACCGGGGAGCTGGTTTTT. Amino acid sequence: CASSLASDTSDTGELVF.

This clonotype appeared many times. The CDR3 loop reads CASGDSGQPQHF. DNA for the CDR3: TGTGCTAGTGGGGACAGTGGCCAGCCCCAGCATTTT. This rearrangement joins TRBV12-5 to TRBJ1-5; TRBD1 is a possible D gene (6 bases). The CDR3 contains 12 residues. The germline CDR1 and CDR2 sequences are LGHNT and FRNRAP. V was trimmed by 6 bases and J by 7 bases, leaving 10 bases between them.

The chain joins TRBV24-1 to TRBJ2-7, with 8 bases identical to TRBD1. This CDR3 region has 14 residues. V lost 4 bases to trimming and J lost 4 bases; unmatched junction nucleotides: 5. The germline V gene has CDR1 KGHDR and CDR2 SFDVKD. The CDR3 loop reads CATSDSQGAYEQYF. The CDR3 DNA reads TGTGCCACCAGTGACTCCCAGGGGGCTTACGAGCAGTACTTC.

This clonotype was seen a handful of times. The junction differs from germline at one of its ends, possibly a read error. This rearrangement joins TRBV5-1 to TRBJ1-6, with D unresolved. Germline CDR1 and CDR2: SGHRS and YFSETQ. The CDR3 sequence is 15 residues long. DNA for the CDR3: TGCGCCAGCAGCTCCGGACCGATGTATAACTCACCCCTCCACTTT. Translating gives CASSSGPMYNSPLHF.

This chain uses TRBV6-5 with TRBJ1-2, with TRBD1 matching 9 bases. The CDR3 loop spans 14 amino acids. After removal of 7 bases from V and 4 bases from J, the junction contained 7 bases not matched to a gene. Germline loops: CDR1 MNHEY, CDR2 SVGAGI. The CDR3 coding sequence is TGTGCCAGCACCGGACAGGGGCTCCTCTATGGCTACACCTTC. Amino acid sequence: CASTGQGLLYGYTF.